Below are 29 T cell receptor beta chains sequenced from a single sample in a study of blood T cell repertoires in COVID-19. TCRdb's copy holds only in-frame clones and misses some; the assay was immunoSEQ multiplex PCR. The sample lists 300,000 to 450,000 clones, about nine tenths seen once, with over 0.9% in the top ten. Sequencing was performed on PBMCs or T cells enriched from blood (not recorded which). These receptors originate from a woman aged 30 to 39 who had been exposed to COVID-19.

The rearrangement uses TRBV10-3 and TRBJ2-1, with 7 bases lining up with TRBD2. CDR3 length equals 16 residues. Germline V CDR1 and CDR2: ENHRY, SYGVKD. After removal of 8 bases from V and 2 bases from J, the junction contained 12 bases not matched to a gene. The chain's CDR3 is CAIAGLVGNTYNEQFF. The DNA for the CDR3 is TGTGCCATCGCTGGACTAGTAGGTAATACCTACAATGAGCAGTTCTTC.

This clone was observed once. This chain joins TRBV11-2 and TRBJ2-1; 13 nucleotides line up with TRBD2. V was clipped by 5 bases and J by 1 base; unmatched bases: 11. Germline lookup yields CDR1 SGHAT and CDR2 FQNNGV. The CDR3 covers 19 residues. This CDR3 reads CASSHPGLAGSRSYNEQFF. The CDR3, as DNA: TGTGCCAGCAGCCATCCGGGACTAGCGGGATCTAGATCCTACAATGAGCAGTTCTTC.

This chain connects TRBV28 to TRBJ1-2; 7 nucleotides line up with TRBD1. V lost 6 bases to trimming and J lost 4 bases; unmatched junction nucleotides: 8. The CDR3 contains 14 residues. Germline CDR1 reads MDHEN; CDR2 reads SYDVKM. The CDR3 is CASRRSGQSYGYTF. The CDR3 coding sequence is TGTGCCAGCAGAAGGTCGGGACAGAGCTATGGCTACACCTTC.

The J gene is TRBJ2-2, the V gene TRBV19; TRBD2 agrees at 13 bases. This CDR3 region has 15 residues. The germline V gene has CDR1 LNHDA and CDR2 SQIVND (reference sequence). The V gene end was trimmed by 5 bases and the J gene end by 6 bases; junction bases not matched to a gene: 3. The CDR3 DNA follows: TGTGCCAGTAGTGCGACTAGCGGGAGGTCCGGGGAGCTGTTTTTT. Protein sequence: CASSATSGRSGELFF.

The chain joins TRBV5-4 to TRBJ2-1, with 13 bases lining up with TRBD2. Losses at the gene ends were 4 bases for V and 5 bases for J; bases not matched to a gene: 6. The CDR3 loop spans 16 amino acids. Per the germline V gene, CDR1 is SGHNT and CDR2 is YYREEE (reference sequence). This CDR3 reads CASSMGLAGFDNEQFF. DNA of the CDR3: TGTGCCAGCAGCATGGGACTAGCGGGATTCGACAATGAGCAGTTCTTC.

This sequence joins TRBV28 and TRBJ1-5; D is perhaps TRBD1 (5 bases). The V end lost 2 bases, the J end lost 2 bases, and 16 bases lay between the germline ends. The length of the CDR3 is 17 residues. Germline V gene lookup returns CDR1 MDHEN and CDR2 SYDVKM. The CDR3 protein is CASSLIMGLTGNQPQHF. CDR3 nucleotides: TGTGCCAGCAGTTTAATAATGGGGCTTACGGGCAATCAGCCCCAGCATTTT.

For the CDR3, the DNA is TGTGCCAGCAGTTCAACCGGGACAAGATATCAGCCCCAGCATTTT. Protein product: CASSSTGTRYQPQHF. The chain combines TRBV27 with TRBJ1-5, with D maybe TRBD1 (6 bases). V lost 4 bases and J 5 bases, leaving 15 bases between the germline ends. CDR3 length: 15 residues. Germline lookup yields CDR1 MNHEY and CDR2 SMNVEV (reference sequence).

The sample holds one count of this clone. The chain is built from TRBV30 and TRBJ2-7; 12 bases line up with TRBD1. The germline gives CDR1 GTSNPN, CDR2 SVGIG (reference sequence). The length of the CDR3 is 16 residues. J lost 6 bases, V lost 7 bases, and 16 bases had no gene match. This CDR3 reads CAYITGFGTGGGEQYF. Here the CDR3 DNA reads TGTGCCTACATCACCGGCTTCGGGACAGGGGGCGGCGAGCAGTACTTC.

This chain connects TRBV20-1 to TRBJ2-3; no clear D gene. Per the germline V gene, CDR1 is DFQATT and CDR2 is SNEGSKA (reference sequence). V gave up 5 bases and J gave up 3 bases, with 6 bases separating them. This CDR3 is 11 amino acids long. This CDR3 reads CSAPLTDTQYF. The CDR3 region has the DNA TGCAGTGCTCCTCTAACAGATACGCAGTATTTT.

The V call is TRBV19, the J call TRBJ2-7; TRBD1 aligns across 7 bases. The CDR3 spans 17 residues. CDR1 LNHDA and CDR2 SQIVND come from the germline V gene (reference sequence). V shed 1 base, J shed 1 base, and the junction held 10 bases outside the gene matches. The CDR3 spells CASSIGQGVHGSYEQYF. CDR3 in DNA: TGTGCCAGTAGTATAGGACAGGGCGTACACGGATCCTACGAGCAGTACTTC.

The chain is built from TRBV25-1 and TRBJ2-5; maybe TRBD2 (5 bases). CDR1 is MGHDK, CDR2 SYGVNS, per germline. The CDR3 spans 12 residues. With 4 bases removed from V and 5 bases from J, the gap between germline ends came to 8 bases. For the CDR3, the DNA is TGTGCCAGCAGTGGCCCGGGGGAGACCCAGTACTTC. Protein product: CASSGPGETQYF.

CDR3 region: CASILPGDTQYF. The CDR3 DNA reads as TGTGCCAGCATCCTCCCGGGGGATACGCAGTATTTT. The chain carries TRBV6-5 and TRBJ2-3; D is perhaps TRBD2 (5 bases). The CDR3 is 12 amino acids. Deletions cut 7 bases from V and 6 bases from J, with 11 bases between. Per germline, CDR1 MNHEY and CDR2 SVGAGI.

In DNA form, the CDR3 reads TGTGCCAGTATGTCGGCGGGAGGGAGGAACATTCAGTACTTC. This sequence encodes CASMSAGGRNIQYF. This chain connects TRBV19 to TRBJ2-4; 9 bases line up with TRBD2. Germline V gene sequence: CDR1 LNHDA, CDR2 SQIVND (reference sequence). The CDR3 spans 14 residues. V lost 7 bases to trimming and J lost 7 bases; unmatched junction nucleotides: 8.

The chain carries TRBV28 and TRBJ2-2; D possibly corresponds to TRBD2 (5 bases). The V end was cut by 4 bases, the J end by 0 bases, with 27 bases between. CDR3 length: 21 amino acids. Germline V gene lookup returns CDR1 MDHEN and CDR2 SYDVKM. The chain's CDR3 is CASSSVAHAGVRGTNTGELFF. CDR3 in DNA: TGTGCCAGCAGTTCGGTCGCCCACGCCGGTGTCCGAGGGACGAACACCGGGGAGCTGTTTTTT.

The chain joins TRBV7-9 to TRBJ2-7; 7 bases align to TRBD1. Germline assignment: CDR1 SEHNR and CDR2 FQNEAQ (reference sequence). CDR3 length: 15 residues. V lost 0 bases and J lost 2; bases outside the gene matches: 4. CDR3 region: CASSLAAGGPYEQYF. CDR3 sequence (DNA): TGTGCCAGCAGCTTAGCCGCAGGGGGACCCTACGAGCAGTACTTC.

The gene calls are TRBV30 and TRBJ1-2; TRBD1 aligns across 8 bases. The germline V gene has CDR1 GTSNPN and CDR2 SVGIG (reference sequence). Trimming cost V 6 bases and J 5 bases; bases outside gene matches: 11. This CDR3 is built from 14 residues. In DNA, the CDR3 is TGTGCCTGCGCCCGGGCAGGGGGCGGTTATGGCTACACCTTC. This encodes CACARAGGGYGYTF.

This chain connects TRBV15 to TRBJ2-1, with 8 positions matching TRBD2. V was clipped by 0 bases and J by 4 bases; unmatched bases: 11. The CDR3 sequence is 18 residues long. CDR1 and CDR2 (germline): LNHNV, YYDKDF (reference sequence). The CDR3 DNA is TGTGCCACCAGCAGAGATTGGACTCCGGCGGGGGGTTACAATGAGCAGTTCTTC. It yields the protein CATSRDWTPAGGYNEQFF.

The V call is TRBV24-1, the J call TRBJ2-1; 9 bases match TRBD1. The CDR3 contains 18 residues. V lost 4 bases, J lost 3 bases, and 12 bases stayed unmatched. Germline loops: CDR1 KGHDR, CDR2 SFDVKD. Written as DNA, the CDR3 is TGTGCCACCAGTGACCTAGACAGGGGGTCTGATAGCTACAATGAGCAGTTCTTC. It is translated as CATSDLDRGSDSYNEQFF.

The genes are TRBV29-1 and TRBJ2-3; TRBD2 agrees at 8 bases. The J segment lost 0 bases and the V segment lost 6 bases, leaving 11 bases of the junction unmatched. The CDR3 consists of 16 residues. Germline V gene sequence: CDR1 SQVTM, CDR2 ANQGSEA. The CDR3 protein is CSVGTSVWASTDTQYF. The CDR3, as DNA: TGCAGCGTCGGGACTAGTGTGTGGGCTAGCACAGATACGCAGTATTTT.

This rearrangement joins TRBV28 to TRBJ1-6; D is uncertain. Between the trimmed V and J ends, which lost 9 bases and 9 bases, there was a span of 15 bases. Germline lookup yields CDR1 MDHEN and CDR2 SYDVKM. The CDR3 extends over 13 amino acids. The CDR3 sequence is CASREGLGSPLHF. For the CDR3, the DNA is TGTGCCAGTAGGGAGGGCCTTGGTTCACCCCTCCACTTT.

The chain employs TRBV10-3 and TRBJ2-1, with 12 bases identical to TRBD2. With 3 bases clipped from V and 1 base from J, the junction kept 10 bases outside the gene matches. The length of the CDR3 is 19 residues. Germline V lookup: CDR1 ENHRY, CDR2 SYGVKD. The CDR3 coding sequence is TGTGCCATCAGTGAAGGGCTAGCGGGAGGGCTGTCTTCCTACAATGAGCAGTTCTTC. Amino acid sequence: CAISEGLAGGLSSYNEQFF.

V is TRBV27 and J is TRBJ2-1, with 8 bases fitting TRBD1. The CDR3 consists of 15 residues. V gave up 3 bases and J gave up 8 bases; unmatched junction bases: 9. The V gene's germline CDR1 is MNHEY and CDR2 SMNVEV (reference sequence). The CDR3 reads CASSFRTGTIYEQFF. The CDR3 DNA reads as TGTGCCAGCAGTTTTAGGACAGGGACAATATATGAGCAGTTCTTC.

In DNA, the CDR3 is TGCGCCAGCAGCCTCGTGACAGGGGTAGGCGAGCAGTACTTC. This gives the protein CASSLVTGVGEQYF. The chain has TRBV5-1 and TRBJ2-7; TRBD1 matches at 8 bases. The length of the CDR3 is 14 residues. V lost 4 bases to trimming and J lost 6 bases; unmatched junction nucleotides: 9. Germline CDR1 and CDR2: SGHRS and YFSETQ.

The V and J genes are TRBV11-3 and TRBJ1-1, with D possibly TRBD1 on 6 matching bases. Germline V lookup: CDR1 SGHNT, CDR2 YENEEA. Trimming cost V 4 bases and J 5 bases, with 17 bases left between them. CDR3 size: 15 residues. CDR3 in amino acids: CASSSGQSGGTEAFF. The CDR3 DNA follows: TGTGCCAGCAGCTCTGGACAGTCGGGAGGGACTGAAGCTTTCTTT.

The chain joins TRBV6-5 to TRBJ1-2; 8 bases are shared with TRBD1. V gave up 6 bases and J gave up 1 base; unmatched junction bases: 1. This CDR3 spans 13 amino acids. Germline assignment: CDR1 MNHEY and CDR2 SVGAGI. Written as DNA, the CDR3 is TGTGCCAGCAGGGGACAGGATAACTATGGCTACACCTTC. Its protein is CASRGQDNYGYTF.

The gene calls are TRBV18 and TRBJ2-1; 11 bases are a match to TRBD1. The V segment lost 2 bases and the J segment 7 bases; nucleotides outside the gene matches: 7. CDR1 is KGHSH and CDR2 is LQKENI in the germline V gene. CDR3 length: 16 residues. The CDR3 DNA is TGTGCCAGCTCACCAGAACGGGACAGGGGGTGGAATGAGCAGTTCTTC. Its translation is CASSPERDRGWNEQFF.

The chain couples TRBV10-2 to TRBJ2-7; D perhaps matches TRBD2 (6 bases). V lost 7 bases to trimming and J lost 0 bases, with 13 bases between them. Germline V gives CDR1 WSHSY, CDR2 SAAADI. The CDR3 spans 14 residues. CDR3 sequence: CASIPAGPSYEQYF. Written as DNA, the CDR3 is TGCGCCAGCATCCCCGCGGGGCCCTCCTACGAGCAGTACTTC.

The J gene is TRBJ2-5, the V gene TRBV7-3; D perhaps matches TRBD1 (7 bases). V was cut by 2 bases and J by 2 bases, with 12 bases left in between. Looked up from germline, CDR1 is SGHTA and CDR2 is FQGTGA. There are 15 residues in the CDR3. In DNA form, the CDR3 reads TGTGCCAGCAGCTTACAGGGGGGCATGCAAGAGACCCAGTACTTC. Amino acid sequence: CASSLQGGMQETQYF.

The rearrangement joins TRBV25-1 to TRBJ1-3; a possible D gene is TRBD1 (5 bases). Germline lookup yields CDR1 MGHDK and CDR2 SYGVNS. The CDR3 runs to 15 residues. Trimming removed 7 bases from V and 0 bases from J, with 13 bases in between. As DNA, the CDR3 is TGTGCCAGCACCCGAGACAGTGGCTCTGGAAACACCATATATTTT. Its translation is CASTRDSGSGNTIYF.